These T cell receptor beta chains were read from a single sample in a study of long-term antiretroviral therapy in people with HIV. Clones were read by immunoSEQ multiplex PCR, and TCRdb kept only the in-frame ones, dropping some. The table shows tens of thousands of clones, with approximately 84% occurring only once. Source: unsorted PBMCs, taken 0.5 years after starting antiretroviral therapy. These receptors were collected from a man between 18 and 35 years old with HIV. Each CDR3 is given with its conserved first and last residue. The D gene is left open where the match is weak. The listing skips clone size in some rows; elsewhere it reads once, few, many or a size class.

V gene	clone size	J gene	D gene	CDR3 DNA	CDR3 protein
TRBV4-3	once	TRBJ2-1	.	TGCGCCAGCAGCCAAGATCCGGCTAGCAATGAGCAGTTCTTC	CASSQDPASNEQFF
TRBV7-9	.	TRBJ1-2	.	TGTGCCAGCAGCTTAGCGGCAGGAGATTACTATGGCTACACCTTC	CASSLAAGDYYGYTF
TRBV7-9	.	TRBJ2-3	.	TGTGCCAGCAGCTTAACGGGATACACAGATACGCAGTATTTT	CASSLTGYTDTQYF
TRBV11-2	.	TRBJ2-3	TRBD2	TGTGCCAGCAGCTTAGGGGCTAGCGGGGCAGGCACAGATACGCAGTATTTT	CASSLGASGAGTDTQYF
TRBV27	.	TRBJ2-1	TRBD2	TGTGCCAGCAGTTTTGGGACTAGCGGGAAGTGGGGCCCCTACAATGAGCAGTTCTTC	CASSFGTSGKWGPYNEQFF
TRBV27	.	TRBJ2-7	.	TGTGCCAGCAGTTTAAAGTCGGGGTGGGGGTCCTACGAGCAGTACTTC	CASSLKSGWGSYEQYF
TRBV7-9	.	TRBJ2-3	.	TGTGCCAGCTTGGTCGGGCTGCCGGGCGGCACAGATACGCAGTATTTT	CASLVGLPGGTDTQYF
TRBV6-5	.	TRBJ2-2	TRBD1	TGTGCCAGCAGTTCCGAAGGGGACAGTCACACCGGGGAGCTGTTTTTT	CASSSEGDSHTGELFF
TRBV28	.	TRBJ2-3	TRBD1	TGTGCCAGCAGTTCCCTAACCGGGACAGTTATTAGCACAGATACGCAGTATTTT	CASSSLTGTVISTDTQYF
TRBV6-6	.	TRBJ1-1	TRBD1	TGTGCCAGCAACTACGGGACAGGGGGTGGCACTGAAGCTTTCTTT	CASNYGTGGGTEAFF
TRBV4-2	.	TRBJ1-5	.	TGTGCCAGCAGCCAAGACAGATTTAGCAATCAGCCCCAGCATTTT	CASSQDRFSNQPQHF
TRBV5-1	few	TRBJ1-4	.	TGCGCCAGCAGCCTGGAGTGGGTCGGTGAAAAACTGTTTTTT	CASSLEWVGEKLFF
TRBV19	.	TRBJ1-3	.	TGTGCCAGTAGTATAGCCGGGAGGGCCGGAAACACCATATATTTT	CASSIAGRAGNTIYF
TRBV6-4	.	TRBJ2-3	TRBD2	TGTGCCAGCAGTGACTCAGCGGGAGGAGTAGATACGCAGTATTTT	CASSDSAGGVDTQYF
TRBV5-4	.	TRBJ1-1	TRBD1	TGTGCCAGCAGGGGGGACAGCACTGAAGCTTTCTTT	CASRGDSTEAFF
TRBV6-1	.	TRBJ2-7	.	TGTGCCAGCAGATTAGCGGAGAACTACGAGCAGTACTTC	CASRLAENYEQYF
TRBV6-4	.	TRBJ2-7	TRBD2	TGTGCCAGCAGTATAGCGGGAGGGGGGGCCTACGAGCAGTACTTC	CASSIAGGGAYEQYF
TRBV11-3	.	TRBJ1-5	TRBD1	TGTGCCAGCAGCTCTGGGACAGTTACTAATCAGCCCCAGCATTTT	CASSSGTVTNQPQHF
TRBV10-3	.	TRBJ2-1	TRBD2	TGTGCCATCAGTGAGACTAGCGGAAACTCCTACAATGAGCAGTTCTTC	CAISETSGNSYNEQFF
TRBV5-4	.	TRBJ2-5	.	TGTGCCAGCAGCACTCAGTTCGACAGGCAAGAGACCCAGTACTTC	CASSTQFDRQETQYF
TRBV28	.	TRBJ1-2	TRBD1	TGTGCCAGCAGTTTATGGGACAGGGCAGGTGGCTACACCTTC	CASSLWDRAGGYTF
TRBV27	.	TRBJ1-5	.	TGTGCCAGCAGTATGAGCCCCAGGGCCAATCAGCCCCAGCATTTT	CASSMSPRANQPQHF
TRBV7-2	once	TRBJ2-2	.	TGTGCCAGCAGCTTAACAGCGTCCTACACCGGGGAGCTGTTTTTT	CASSLTASYTGELFF
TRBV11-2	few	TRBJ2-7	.	TGTGCCAGCAGCCCTTGGGACGCGTACGAGCAGTACTTC	CASSPWDAYEQYF
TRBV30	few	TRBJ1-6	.	TGTGCCTGGAGACAGGGTTATTCACCCCTCCACTTT	CAWRQGYSPLHF
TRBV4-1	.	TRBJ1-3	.	TGCGCCAGCAGCCAAGATATAGTATTGAGTCGGCGCTCTGGAAACACCATATATTTT	CASSQDIVLSRRSGNTIYF
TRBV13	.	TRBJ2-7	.	TGTGCCAGCAGCTCCGGACTCCTTTACGAGCAGTACTTC	CASSSGLLYEQYF
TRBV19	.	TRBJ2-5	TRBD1	TGTGCCAGTAGTCGGGAGGACAGGGGGCAAGAGACCCAGTACTTC	CASSREDRGQETQYF
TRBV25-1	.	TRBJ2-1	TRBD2	TGTGCCAGCAGTGAATACGGGGGGGCCGGAAACAATGAGCAGTTCTTC	CASSEYGGAGNNEQFF
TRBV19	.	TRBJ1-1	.	TGTGCCAGTAGGTTCCGGGACGGGGAAGCTTTCTTT	CASRFRDGEAFF
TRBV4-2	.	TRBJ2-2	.	TGTGCCAGCAGCCAACCAGGGGCGCCGAGCACCGGGGAGCTGTTTTTT	CASSQPGAPSTGELFF
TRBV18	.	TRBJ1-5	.	TGTGCCAGCTCACTGTCACCCTGGACGGGCGTTTATAGCAATCAGCCCCAGCATTTT	CASSLSPWTGVYSNQPQHF
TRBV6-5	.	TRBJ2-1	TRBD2	TGTGCCAGCAGTTTACCTAAAGGGACTAGCGGCAATGAGCAGTTCTTC	CASSLPKGTSGNEQFF
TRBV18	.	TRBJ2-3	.	TGTGCCAGCTCACCACTCGGACGGGGCCATGGCACAGATACGCAGTATTTT	CASSPLGRGHGTDTQYF
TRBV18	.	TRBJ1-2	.	TGTGCCAGCTCACCTGAGGACAGCGCGAGGTATGGCTACACCTTC	CASSPEDSARYGYTF
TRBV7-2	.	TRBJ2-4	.	TGTGCCAGCAGCTTGGGCCTACCAAAAAACATTCAGTACTTC	CASSLGLPKNIQYF
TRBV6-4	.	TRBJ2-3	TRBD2	TGTGCCAGCAGTGCAACTAGCGGGGGCACAGATACGCAGTATTTT	CASSATSGGTDTQYF
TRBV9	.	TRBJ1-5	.	TGTGCCAGCAGCGTAGGGGAGAGGCAGCCCCAGCATTTT	CASSVGERQPQHF
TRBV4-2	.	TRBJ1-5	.	TGTGCCAGCAGCCGGGGGGAAAATCAGCCCCAGCATTTT	CASSRGENQPQHF
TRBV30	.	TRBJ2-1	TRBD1	TGTGCCTTGGGACAGGTTGAGCAGTTCTTC	CALGQVEQFF
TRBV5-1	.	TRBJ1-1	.	TGCGCCAGCAGCCGGGCCCGAGATCCGAACACTGAAGCTTTCTTT	CASSRARDPNTEAFF
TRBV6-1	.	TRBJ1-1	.	TGTGCCAGTTCAACTACCTGGGAGGGGGGGACTGAAGCTTTCTTT	CASSTTWEGGTEAFF
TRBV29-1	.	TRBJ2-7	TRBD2	TGCAGCGTTTCACTAGCGGGAGTAAGCGAGCAGTACTTC	CSVSLAGVSEQYF
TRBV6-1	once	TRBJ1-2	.	TGTGCCAGCAGCGAGGGCTGGAGCTATGGCTACACCTTC	CASSEGWSYGYTF
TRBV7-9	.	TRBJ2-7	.	TGTGCCAGCAGCCCCCCTTCATCCGGGACCAGCTACGAGCAGTACTTC	CASSPPSSGTSYEQYF
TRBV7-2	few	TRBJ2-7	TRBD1	TGTGCCAGCAGCACCCGACAGGGGGCTACCTACGAGCAGTACTTC	CASSTRQGATYEQYF
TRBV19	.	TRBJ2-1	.	TGTGCCAGTAAAGGGTTATCCTACAATGAGCAGTTCTTC	CASKGLSYNEQFF
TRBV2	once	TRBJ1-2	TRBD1	TGTGCCAGCAGTCCAGGGGGCAACTATGGCTACACCTTC	CASSPGGNYGYTF